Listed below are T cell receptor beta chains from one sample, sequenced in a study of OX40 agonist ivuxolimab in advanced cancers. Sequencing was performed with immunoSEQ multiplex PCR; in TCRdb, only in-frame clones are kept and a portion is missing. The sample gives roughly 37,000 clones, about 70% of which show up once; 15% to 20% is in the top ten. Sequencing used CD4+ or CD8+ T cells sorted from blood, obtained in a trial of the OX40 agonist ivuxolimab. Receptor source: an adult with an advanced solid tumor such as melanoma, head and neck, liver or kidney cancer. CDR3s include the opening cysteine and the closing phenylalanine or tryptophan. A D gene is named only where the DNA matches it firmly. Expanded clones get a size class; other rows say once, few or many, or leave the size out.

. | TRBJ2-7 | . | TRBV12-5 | CASGLGLTGMDEQYF | TGTGCTAGTGGTTTGGGACTCACAGGGATGGACGAGCAGTACTTC
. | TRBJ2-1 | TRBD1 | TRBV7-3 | CASSLTGGPGNEQFF | TGTGCCAGCAGCCTAACAGGGGGTCCGGGCAATGAGCAGTTCTTC
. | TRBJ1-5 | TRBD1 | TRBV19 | CASKQGANQPQHF | TGTGCCAGTAAACAGGGGGCGAATCAGCCCCAGCATTTT
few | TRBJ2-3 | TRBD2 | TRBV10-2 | CASSATSGGAFTQYF | TGCGCCAGCAGCGCGACTAGCGGGGGGGCTTTTACGCAGTATTTT
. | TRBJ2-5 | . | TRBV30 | CAWSVRWGEETQYF | TGTGCCTGGAGTGTACGTTGGGGAGAAGAGACCCAGTACTTC
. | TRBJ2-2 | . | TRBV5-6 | CASSLGPTGLRTGELFF | TGTGCCAGCAGCTTGGGGCCAACAGGGCTAAGGACCGGGGAGCTGTTTTTT
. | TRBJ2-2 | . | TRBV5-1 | CASLRRGQAGGELFF | TGCGCCAGCCTTCGTCGGGGGCAAGCGGGCGGGGAGCTGTTTTTT
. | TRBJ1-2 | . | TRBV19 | CASTKRGYGYTF | TGTGCCAGTACCAAGAGGGGCTATGGCTACACCTTC
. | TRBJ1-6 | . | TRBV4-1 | CASSLRRDNYNSPLHF | TGCGCCAGCAGCCTGCGTCGGGACAACTATAATTCACCCCTCCACTTT
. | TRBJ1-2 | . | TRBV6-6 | CASSYGYGYTF | TGTGCCAGCAGTTATGGCTATGGCTACACCTTC
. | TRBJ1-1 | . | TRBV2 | CASSVRGKDTEAFF | TGTGCCAGCAGTGTCCGGGGTAAGGACACTGAAGCTTTCTTT
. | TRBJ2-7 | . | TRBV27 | CASNQTPCYEQYF | TGTGCCAGCAACCAGACACCCTGCTACGAGCAGTACTTC
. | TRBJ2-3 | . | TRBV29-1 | CSVSAGNTDTQYF | TGCAGCGTTTCTGCGGGCAACACAGATACGCAGTATTTT
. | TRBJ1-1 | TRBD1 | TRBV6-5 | CASSLPGGREAFF | TGTGCCAGCAGCCTCCCAGGGGGCCGTGAAGCTTTCTTT
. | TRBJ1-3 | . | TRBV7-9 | CASSSRGYSGNTIYF | TGTGCCAGCAGCTCCAGGGGTTACTCTGGAAACACCATATATTTT
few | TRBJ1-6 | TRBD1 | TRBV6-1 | CASAGDRRNNSPLHF | TGTGCCAGCGCCGGGGACAGGCGAAATAATTCACCCCTCCACTTT
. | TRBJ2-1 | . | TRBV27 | CASTIGGRIGYNEQFF | TGTGCCAGCACCATAGGTGGGAGAATCGGCTACAATGAGCAGTTCTTC
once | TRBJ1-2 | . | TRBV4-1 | CASSLQTGPPNYGYTF | TGCGCCAGCAGCTTACAGACGGGTCCCCCTAACTATGGCTACACCTTC
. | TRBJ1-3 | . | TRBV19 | CASSHRTGNTIYF | TGTGCCAGTAGTCACAGAACTGGAAACACCATATATTTT
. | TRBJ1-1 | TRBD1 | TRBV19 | CASINNQGGNTEAFF | TGTGCCAGTATTAATAACCAGGGGGGGAACACTGAAGCTTTCTTT
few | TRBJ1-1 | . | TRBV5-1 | CASSSWGTNTEAFF | TGCGCCAGCAGCTCGTGGGGGACGAACACTGAAGCTTTCTTT
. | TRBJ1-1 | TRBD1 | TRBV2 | CASRRQGRSEAFF | TGTGCCAGCAGAAGACAGGGCAGGTCTGAAGCTTTCTTT
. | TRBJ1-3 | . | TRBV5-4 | CASSLGGTGNTIYF | TGTGCCAGCAGCCTGGGGGGGACTGGAAACACCATATATTTT
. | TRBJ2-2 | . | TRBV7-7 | CASSRAGTPKSGELFF | TGTGCCAGCAGCCGCGCCGGGACACCCAAGTCCGGGGAGCTGTTTTTT
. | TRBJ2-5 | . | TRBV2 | CASIDETEETQYF | TGTGCCAGCATCGATGAGACGGAAGAGACCCAGTACTTC
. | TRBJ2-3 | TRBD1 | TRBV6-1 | CASREGQGVTDTQYF | TGTGCCAGCAGGGAGGGACAGGGGGTCACAGATACGCAGTATTTT
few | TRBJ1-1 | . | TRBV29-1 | CSVEGGANTEAFF | TGCAGCGTTGAAGGAGGGGCGAACACTGAAGCTTTCTTT
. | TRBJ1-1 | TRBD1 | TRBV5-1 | CASSDTGGAYSEAFF | TGCGCCAGCAGCGATACAGGGGGCGCTTACTCTGAAGCTTTCTTT
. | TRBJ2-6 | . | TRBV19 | CASSMEWAAGANVLTF | TGTGCCAGTAGTATGGAGTGGGCGGCGGGGGCCAACGTCCTGACTTTC
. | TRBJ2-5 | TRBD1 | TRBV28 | CASRSPGQGQETQYF | TGTGCCAGCAGGTCCCCGGGACAGGGACAAGAGACCCAGTACTTC
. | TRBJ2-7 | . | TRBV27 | CASSPLGRVVEQYF | TGTGCCAGCAGTCCCCTGGGCAGGGTGGTCGAGCAGTACTTC
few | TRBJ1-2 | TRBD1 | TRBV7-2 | CASSPMEGASYGYTF | TGTGCCAGCAGCCCCATGGAGGGGGCGAGCTATGGCTACACCTTC
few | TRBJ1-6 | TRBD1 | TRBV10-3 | CAISEGQGAESPLHF | TGTGCCATCAGTGAGGGACAGGGGGCAGAATCACCCCTCCACTTT
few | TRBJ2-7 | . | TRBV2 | CASTMADSYEQYF | TGTGCCAGCACTATGGCAGACTCCTACGAGCAGTACTTC
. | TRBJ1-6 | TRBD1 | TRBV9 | CASSPVQGSGSPLHF | TGTGCCAGCAGCCCAGTACAGGGGTCCGGTTCACCCCTCCACTTT
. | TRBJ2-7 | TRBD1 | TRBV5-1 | CASSWAGDRGEEQYF | TGCGCCAGCAGCTGGGCCGGAGACAGGGGTGAGGAGCAGTACTTC
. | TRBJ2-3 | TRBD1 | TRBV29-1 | CSVERDRGPDTQYF | TGCAGCGTTGAAAGGGACAGGGGGCCGGATACGCAGTATTTT
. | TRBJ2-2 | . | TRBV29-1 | CSVEEGGVNTGELFF | TGCAGCGTTGAAGAAGGCGGGGTGAACACCGGGGAGCTGTTTTTT
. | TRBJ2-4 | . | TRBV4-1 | CASSQGNDIQYF | TGCGCCAGCAGCCAAGGGAACGACATTCAGTACTTC
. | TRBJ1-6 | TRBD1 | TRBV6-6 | CASADDRVTSPLHF | TGTGCCAGCGCAGACGACAGGGTGACTTCACCCCTCCACTTT
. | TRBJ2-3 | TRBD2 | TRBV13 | CASSTHLLAGGVTDTQYF | TGTGCCAGCAGCACCCACCTTCTAGCGGGGGGCGTCACAGATACGCAGTATTTT
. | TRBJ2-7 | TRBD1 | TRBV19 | CASSIWGQGYEQYF | TGTGCCAGTAGTATTTGGGGACAGGGCTACGAGCAGTACTTC
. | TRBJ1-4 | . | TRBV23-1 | CASTSRDLNEKLFF | TGCGCCAGCACCTCCCGGGACCTTAATGAAAAACTGTTTTTT
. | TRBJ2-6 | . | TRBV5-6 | CASSLVGGNSGANVLTF | TGTGCCAGCAGCTTGGTTGGAGGGAACTCTGGGGCCAACGTCCTGACTTTC
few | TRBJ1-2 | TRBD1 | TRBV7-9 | CASSPDRVQGYTF | TGTGCCAGCAGTCCAGACAGGGTGCAAGGCTACACCTTC
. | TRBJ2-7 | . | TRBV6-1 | CASSGAGTLYEQYF | TGTGCCAGCAGTGGCGCCGGGACACTCTACGAGCAGTACTTC
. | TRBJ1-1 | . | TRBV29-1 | CSAWSRDKNTEAFF | TGCAGCGCCTGGTCGAGGGACAAAAACACTGAAGCTTTCTTT
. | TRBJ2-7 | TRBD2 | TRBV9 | CASSVGLAGGREQYF | TGTGCCAGCAGCGTAGGACTAGCGGGGGGGCGCGAGCAGTACTTC
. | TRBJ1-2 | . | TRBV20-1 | CSARGRDGYTF | TGCAGTGCTAGGGGCAGGGATGGCTACACCTTC
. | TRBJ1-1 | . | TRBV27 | CASRRWDNTEAFF | TGTGCCAGCAGACGTTGGGATAACACTGAAGCTTTCTTT